In this sample, the clone carrying this T cell receptor (beta chain) turned up a few times. The protocol was immunoSEQ multiplex PCR, while the TCRdb copy is restricted to in-frame clones and leaves out a portion. The sample includes tens of thousands of clones, approximately 87% of them seen just once. The CDR3 is 15 amino acids. Looked up from germline, CDR1 is LGHNA and CDR2 is YSLEER. Trimming stripped 1 base from V and 4 bases from J, with 13 bases between. This specimen comes from a study of technical replicates of blood from a few donors. This sequence joins TRBV4-3 and TRBJ1-1; TRBD1 might be the D (6 bases). This receptor was identified in a human donor in good health. Some clones in this sample may be carry-over from other donors' samples. The sequencing sample was made of PBMCs. The CDR3 bases are TGCGCCAGCAGCCAAGGTGGGACAAGGCTCACTGAAGCTTTCTTT. Protein: CASSQGGTRLTEAFF.